Following are 12 T cell receptor beta chains from one sample sequenced in a study of cytomegalovirus exposure and HLA in healthy donors. The PCR ran on 60 Vbeta and 13 Jbeta primers. The repertoire was sequenced with immunoSEQ multiplex PCR; TCRdb's copy has only in-frame clones and lacks some. This table holds tens of thousands of clones. The source material was PBMCs. Receptor source: a man aged 40-49 years in good health and CMV-seronegative.

The gene calls are TRBV2 and TRBJ1-2; TRBD1 is a possible D gene (5 bases). With 6 bases removed from V and 1 base from J, the gap between germline ends came to 12 bases. The CDR3 has 14 amino acids. From germline, CDR1 is SNHLY and CDR2 FYNNEI. The CDR3: CASSTWGGNYGYTF. DNA of the CDR3: TGTGCCAGCAGCACGTGGGGGGGTAACTATGGCTACACCTTC.

This chain joins TRBV5-6 and TRBJ1-1; no clear D. V was pared by 2 bases and J by 0 bases, with 11 bases between. The CDR3 extends over 15 amino acids. The V gene's germline CDR1 is SGHDT and CDR2 YYEEEE. As DNA, the CDR3 is TGTGCCAGCAGCTTTGAACAAATTTTGAACACTGAAGCTTTCTTT. Protein: CASSFEQILNTEAFF.

This chain uses TRBV5-8 with TRBJ2-5; 11 positions match TRBD1. Trimming at V came to 4 bases and at J to 4 bases, leaving 6 bases not matched to a gene. This CDR3 spans 15 amino acids. Germline V gene lookup returns CDR1 SGHTS and CDR2 YDEGEE. CDR3 amino acids: CASSPWDRGRETQYF. CDR3 in DNA: TGTGCCAGCAGCCCTTGGGACAGGGGGAGAGAGACCCAGTACTTC.

This chain connects TRBV18 to TRBJ1-3; D perhaps matches TRBD1 (5 bases). The CDR3 covers 17 residues. CDR1 and CDR2 (germline): KGHSH, LQKENI. Trimming stripped 2 bases from V and 0 bases from J, with 14 bases between. The CDR3 DNA follows: TGTGCCAGCTCACCAACGCCAGGGCGAAACTCTGGAAACACCATATATTTT. The encoded protein is CASSPTPGRNSGNTIYF.

The chain combines TRBV6-1 with TRBJ1-6; 7 bases align to TRBD1. The CDR3 contains 15 residues. V was pared by 0 bases and J by 7 bases, with 3 bases of the junction left unmatched. Germline V gene sequence: CDR1 MNHNS, CDR2 SASEGT. CDR3 protein: CASSEAARGNSPLHF. As DNA, the CDR3 is TGTGCCAGCAGTGAAGCGGCCAGGGGGAATTCACCCCTCCACTTT.

The V and J genes are TRBV7-3 and TRBJ2-1; the D gene is possibly TRBD1 (6 bases). The germline gives CDR1 SGHTA, CDR2 FQGTGA. The CDR3 extends over 14 amino acids. V was clipped by 4 bases and J by 9 bases, with 16 bases between them. The DNA of the CDR3 is TGTGCCAGCAGCTCGAGTCCAGGGGCGGGTGAGCAGTTCTTC. Its protein is CASSSSPGAGEQFF. Full variable domain (rest looked up from reference TRBV7-3 and TRBJ2-1): GAGVSQTPSNKVTEKGKYVELRCDPISGHTALYWYRQSLGQGPEFLIYFQGTGAADDSGLPNDRFFAVRPEGSVSTLKIQRTERGDSAVYLCASSSSPGAGEQFFGPGTRLTVL.

The chain carries TRBV19 and TRBJ2-5, with 7 bases fitting TRBD1. CDR3 size: 13 residues. V dropped 8 bases and J dropped 2; count of bases not matched to a gene: 5. Germline CDR1 LNHDA, CDR2 SQIVND (reference sequence). Here the CDR3 DNA reads TGTGCCAGTCCCCCGGGACAGCAAGAGACCCAGTACTTC. Its translation: CASPPGQQETQYF. Full variable domain (rest looked up from reference TRBV19 and TRBJ2-5): DGGITQSPKYLFRKEGQNVTLSCEQNLNHDAMYWYRQDPGQGLRLIYYSQIVNDFQKGDIAEGYSVSREKKESFPLTVTSAQKNPTAFYLCASPPGQQETQYFGPGTRLLVL.

The rearrangement joins TRBV4-1 to TRBJ2-1, with 9 nucleotides matching TRBD2. V shed 1 base and J 7 bases; nucleotides not matched to a gene: 5. Germline-derived CDR1 and CDR2 are MGHRA and YSYEKL. The CDR3 totals 15 residues. DNA of the CDR3: TGCGCCAGCAGCCAAGTGATAGCGGGGGATAATGAGCAGTTCTTC. This sequence encodes CASSQVIAGDNEQFF.

The chain combines TRBV6-6 with TRBJ2-7; D uncertain. Between the trimmed V and J ends, which lost 2 bases and 1 base, there was a span of 9 bases. Germline-derived CDR1 and CDR2 are MNHNY and SVGAGI (reference sequence). There are 14 residues in the CDR3. The DNA for the CDR3 is TGTGCCAGCAGTTACGGCGGCGGTTCCTACGAGCAGTACTTC. Translated, it gives CASSYGGGSYEQYF.

The rearrangement uses TRBV9 and TRBJ2-5; D uncertain. This CDR3 has 14 amino acids. V was cut by 0 bases and J by 2 bases, with 8 bases left in between. Germline CDR1 reads SGDLS; CDR2 reads YYNGEE. In DNA, the CDR3 is TGTGCCAGCAGCGTAGAGGCCAGGCAAGAGACCCAGTACTTC. Residues: CASSVEARQETQYF.

The chain employs TRBV10-3 and TRBJ1-6; the D gene is possibly TRBD1 (6 bases). CDR1 and CDR2 (germline): ENHRY, SYGVKD. CDR3 length: 17 residues. Trimming cost V 3 bases and J 0 bases, with 12 bases left between them. CDR3 loop: CAISDRGSSSYNSPLHF. As DNA, the CDR3 is TGTGCCATCAGTGACAGGGGCTCCAGCTCCTATAATTCACCCCTCCACTTT.

The chain recombines TRBV30 with TRBJ2-1; 12 bases are shared with TRBD2. V was clipped by 0 bases and J by 7 bases; unmatched bases: 1. This CDR3 comprises 14 residues. CDR1 GTSNPN and CDR2 SVGIG come from the germline V gene (reference sequence). The CDR3 nucleotides read TGTGCCTGGAGTGTCGGGACTAGCGGGAATGAGCAGTTCTTC. Its translation is CAWSVGTSGNEQFF.